What follows are 10 T cell receptor beta chains derived from one specimen sequenced in a study of blood T cell repertoires in COVID-19. The table came from immunoSEQ multiplex PCR; TCRdb's copy has only in-frame clones and leaves some out. The table lists 250,000 to 300,000 clones, roughly 90% of them singletons. The material sequenced was peripheral blood. Receptor source: a woman aged 50 to 65 who had recovered from COVID-19.

In nucleotides, the CDR3 is TGTGCCTGGAGTGTAAAAGTCAGTCGTAGCGAAAAACTGTTTTTT. It is translated as CAWSVKVSRSEKLFF. The chain recombines TRBV30 with TRBJ1-4; D uncertain. CDR1 and CDR2 (germline): GTSNPN, SVGIG (reference sequence). This CDR3 spans 15 amino acids. Trimming left V 0 bases short and J 8 bases short, with 16 bases between.

The count of this clone is one. The chain carries TRBV12-5 and TRBJ2-1; D is perhaps TRBD1 (7 bases). The germline V and J ends were trimmed by 7 bases and 1 base, with 26 bases remaining between them. Germline V gives CDR1 LGHNT, CDR2 FRNRAP. The CDR3 sequence is 19 residues long. The DNA for the CDR3 is TGTGCTAGTGCCTCTAGGGGGGCAGGGGGGCTTTATTCCTACAATGAGCAGTTCTTC. Amino acid sequence: CASASRGAGGLYSYNEQFF.

Of note for this clone: This sample includes further DNA sequences coding for the same CDR3. This chain connects TRBV27 to TRBJ2-5; 7 bases fit TRBD1. The CDR3 consists of 13 residues. Trimming at V came to 5 bases and at J to 5 bases, leaving 5 bases not matched to a gene. Germline values: CDR1 MNHEY, CDR2 SMNVEV (reference sequence). Here the CDR3 DNA reads TGTGCCAGCAGTCTCCTCAGGGGGGAGACCCAGTACTTC. Translation: CASSLLRGETQYF.

This chain joins TRBV4-1 and TRBJ1-2; tentative D call: TRBD1 (5 bases). This CDR3 contains 13 residues. V dropped 0 bases and J dropped 4 bases, with 6 bases sitting between them. Germline loops: CDR1 MGHRA, CDR2 YSYEKL. Here the CDR3 DNA reads TGCGCCAGCAGCCAAGATCAGGGCTATGGCTACACCTTC. Protein: CASSQDQGYGYTF.

V is TRBV28 and J is TRBJ1-5, with a tentative D call TRBD1 (6 bases). The CDR3 is 17 amino acids. V shed 2 bases and J shed 5 bases, with 19 bases lying between them. The germline gives CDR1 MDHEN, CDR2 SYDVKM. DNA for the CDR3: TGTGCCAGCAGTTTAAGCTCACGTAGGGGGGGGGATCAGCCCCAGCATTTT. Amino acid sequence: CASSLSSRRGGDQPQHF.

This chain joins TRBV4-3 and TRBJ1-4, with 12 positions matching TRBD1. The V gene's germline CDR1 is LGHNA and CDR2 YSLEER. The length of the CDR3 is 16 residues. V lost 3 bases and J lost 5; bases outside the gene matches: 4. As DNA, the CDR3 is TGCGCCAGCAGCCAGGGGACAGGGGGCTCGAATGAAAAACTGTTTTTT. Amino acid sequence: CASSQGTGGSNEKLFF.

This rearrangement joins TRBV6-5 to TRBJ1-1; possibly TRBD1 for D (5 bases). The germline V and J ends were trimmed by 4 bases and 4 bases, with 16 bases remaining between them. The germline V gene encodes CDR1 MNHEY and CDR2 SVGAGI. This CDR3 has 15 amino acids. CDR3 nucleotide sequence: TGTGCCAGCAGTTTCCGAGGGGAGGTGGGCACTGAAGCTTTCTTT. Protein product: CASSFRGEVGTEAFF.

J is TRBJ1-2 and V is TRBV10-1; a weak D match, TRBD1 (6 bases). Deletions cut 4 bases from V and 5 bases from J, with 11 bases between. This CDR3 has 13 residues. Per germline, CDR1 WNHNN and CDR2 SYGVQD (reference sequence). The CDR3 DNA sequence: TGCGCCAGCAGTGCGAACAGGGAGTATGGCTACACCTTC. Protein product: CASSANREYGYTF.

The V call is TRBV27, the J call TRBJ1-5, with D tentatively TRBD1 (6 bases). CDR3 length equals 16 residues. V dropped 6 bases and J dropped 7 bases, with 22 bases sitting between them. Germline CDR1 and CDR2: MNHEY and SMNVEV (reference sequence). CDR3 region: CASSLQGRGASQPQHF. The CDR3 DNA is TGTGCCAGCAGCCTACAGGGAAGAGGGGCCAGCCAGCCCCAGCATTTT.

V and J are TRBV30 and TRBJ1-1; D may be TRBD1 (5 bases). The V end lost 0 bases, the J end lost 4 bases, and 12 bases lay between the germline ends. CDR1 is GTSNPN, CDR2 SVGIG, per germline (reference sequence). This CDR3 comprises 14 residues. CDR3 in amino acids: CAWSVGGGTTEAFF. In DNA, the CDR3 is TGTGCCTGGAGTGTAGGCGGGGGGACCACTGAAGCTTTCTTT. Full variable domain (rest looked up from reference TRBV30 and TRBJ1-1): SQTIHQWPATLVQPVGSPLSLECTVEGTSNPNLYWYRQAAGRGLQLLFYSVGIGQISSEVPQNLSASRPQDRQFILSSKKLLLSDSGFYLCAWSVGGGTTEAFFGQGTRLTVV.